This TCR beta chain originates from a study of vaccination and CD4 T cells after COVID-19 (dated by TCRdb to 2022 to 2024). For context, the study as a whole: SARS-CoV-2 positivity had been established in the convalescent patients by nasal swab PCR, and mild disease was recorded in about 9 of these patients and severe disease in one. In 10 COVID-19 convalescent patients and a handful of infection-naive healthy vaccine recipients, researchers compared the spike-specific CD4+ TCR repertoire from before mRNA vaccination with the repertoire from after. The convalescent cohort comprised six males and four females, including two Hispanic individuals, seven Caucasians, two Asians and one multiracial person. Post-COVID blood samples from convalescent patients were collected a median of around 110 days after diagnosis, with a range of about 30 to 170 days. Participants received two doses of either the Pfizer-BioNTech BNT162b2 vaccine (n=8) or the Moderna mRNA-1273 vaccine (n=2). In control cultures, a CEFX viral epitope pool was used as positive control, an HIV-1 Nef peptide pool was used as negative control, or no peptide was added. The cultures were stimulated with overlapping spike peptide pools from SARS-CoV-2 and from the common cold coronaviruses HCoV-NL63, HCoV-OC43 and HCoV-229E. Post-vaccine blood samples were taken a median of 72 days after the second vaccine dose, with a range of about 14 to 241 days.

Findings and caveats that apply to the study as a whole: The median count of SARS-CoV-2-reactive clonotypes went up from 20 to 25 after infection to about 40 after vaccination, although the change was not significant. In convalescent patients, a median approximately 86% of post-vaccine SARS-CoV-2-reactive clones were detected only after vaccination, suggesting vaccine-specific priming. Nearly all vaccine-specific clones in convalescent patients (304 of 307) were mono-reactive for SARS-CoV-2 spike rather than cross-reactive with common cold coronaviruses. Relatively few convalescent patients were included in the study, and early timepoints after natural infection were not analyzed.

There are a few counts of this clonotype. Its antigen is currently not known. Base-call qualities are not available, and no considerably larger clone is one nucleotide away. Read against the paper, the sample's treatment or condition label means: 10-day PBMC culture with coronavirus spike peptide pools or control peptides (ViraFEST assay). To expand antigen-specific T cells with peptide pools and then pick out the expanded clonotypes through TCR sequencing, the study relied on the ViraFEST assay. The positive SARS-CoV-2 PCR tests of the convalescent patients were dated from March to December 2020, before the Alpha, Beta and Delta variants emerged in the United States. Each well held around 2 million PBMCs cultured with 10 ug/ml peptide pools in IMDM containing 5% human AB serum and 7.5 to 10 IU/ml IL-2. On days 3 and 7, half of the culture medium was replaced with fresh IL-2-containing medium. Once the cells had been in culture for less than 11 days, the EasySep CD4+ T cell isolation kit was used to isolate CD4+ T cells by negative selection. Ficoll-Paque Plus gradient centrifugation was used to isolate PBMCs from whole blood, and the isolated PBMCs were then either used fresh or cryopreserved at -140C. In general, triplicate wells were set up for every culture condition.

The germline V gene (reference sequence) yields SEHNR for CDR1 and FQNEAQ for CDR2. Including cysteine and phenylalanine, the CDR3 has 15 amino acids. Solely the CDR3 DNA is kept, with 45 bases framed from the first base. Trimming at the junction amounts to 1 base on V and 3 bases on J, and the germline ends lie 11 bases apart. Receptor libraries were prepared by PCR. TCR sequencing of DNA from cultured CD4+ T cells used the Oncomine TCR Beta short-read assay at the Johns Hopkins FTIC core. The QIAamp micro DNA kit was used to extract genomic DNA from the cultured CD4+ T cells. The Oncomine TCR Beta libraries from cultured CD4+ T cells were pooled using unique dual indexes and then sequenced on an Illumina iSeq 100. Per the authors' processing: Non-productive sequences were filtered out, and CDR3s that did not start with C, did not end with F or W, or were shorter than 7 amino acids were discarded. Antigen-specific clonotypes were identified using the MANAFEST web application through comparison of peptide-stimulated wells with reference and other culture wells. An FDR below 0.05, an odds ratio above 5, and a productive frequency above 0.1% in at least two of three replicate wells were required for clones to be considered positive. Clonotypes that were significantly expanded in both SARS-CoV-2 spike wells and at least one common cold coronavirus spike condition were defined as cross-reactive. CDR3 homology was assessed with Levenshtein distances (stringdist) and unrooted phylogenetic trees (ape) in R version 3.6.1. TCRdb's own reprocessing of the public reads used fastp at Q25 and MiXCR and kept productive beta chains. A single entry per CDR3 protein holds the most common genes and DNA from its merged rows. TCRdb's processing, not the study's, gives the V and J calls here. Across this sample there are about 6,600 distinct CDR3 sequences, with around 50% seen only once. Together, the top ten hold 20% to 25% of the sample.

The sequence joins TRBV7-9 to TRBJ2-3; no confident D gene assignment can be made. This receptor was obtained from a human donor who had recovered from COVID-19. The sample was CD4+ T cells from blood, cultured in vitro. The CDR3 corresponds to CASSLGGYPTDTQYF. The sequenced DNA is TGTGCCAGCAGCTTAGGCGGCTATCCAACAGATACGCAGTATTTT.